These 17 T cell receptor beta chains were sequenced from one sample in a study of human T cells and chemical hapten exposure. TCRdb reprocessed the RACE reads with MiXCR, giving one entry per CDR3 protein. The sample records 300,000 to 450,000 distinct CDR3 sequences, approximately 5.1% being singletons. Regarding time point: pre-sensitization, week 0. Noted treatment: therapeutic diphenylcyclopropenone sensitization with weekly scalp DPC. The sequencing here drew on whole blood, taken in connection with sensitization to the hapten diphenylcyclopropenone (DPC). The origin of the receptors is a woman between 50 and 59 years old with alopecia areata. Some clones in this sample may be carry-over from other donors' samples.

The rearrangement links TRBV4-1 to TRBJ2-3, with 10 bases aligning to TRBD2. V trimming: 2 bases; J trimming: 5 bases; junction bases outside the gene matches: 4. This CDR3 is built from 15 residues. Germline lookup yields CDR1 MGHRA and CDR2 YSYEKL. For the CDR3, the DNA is TGCGCCAGCAGCCAACGGACTAGCGGACTAGATACGCAGTATTTT. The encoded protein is CASSQRTSGLDTQYF.

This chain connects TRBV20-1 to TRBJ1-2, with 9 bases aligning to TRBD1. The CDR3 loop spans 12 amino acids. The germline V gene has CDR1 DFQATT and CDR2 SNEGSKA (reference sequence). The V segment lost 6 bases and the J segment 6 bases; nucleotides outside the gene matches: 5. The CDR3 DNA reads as TGCAGTGCCACCGGGACAGGGAATGGCTACACCTTC. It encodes CSATGTGNGYTF.

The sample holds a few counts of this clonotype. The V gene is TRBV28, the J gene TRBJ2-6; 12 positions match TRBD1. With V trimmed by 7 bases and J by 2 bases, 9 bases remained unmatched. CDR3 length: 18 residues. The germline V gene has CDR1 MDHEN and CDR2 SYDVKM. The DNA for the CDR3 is TGTGCCAGCACCCAACCGGGACAGGGGGCGGCTGGGGCCAACGTCCTGACTTTC. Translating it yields CASTQPGQGAAGANVLTF.

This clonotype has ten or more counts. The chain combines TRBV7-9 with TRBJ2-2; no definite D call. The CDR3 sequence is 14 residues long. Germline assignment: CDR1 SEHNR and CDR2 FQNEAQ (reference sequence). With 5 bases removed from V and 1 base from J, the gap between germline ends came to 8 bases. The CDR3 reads CASSLTQNTGELFF. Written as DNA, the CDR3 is TGTGCCAGCAGCCTCACACAGAACACCGGGGAGCTGTTTTTT.

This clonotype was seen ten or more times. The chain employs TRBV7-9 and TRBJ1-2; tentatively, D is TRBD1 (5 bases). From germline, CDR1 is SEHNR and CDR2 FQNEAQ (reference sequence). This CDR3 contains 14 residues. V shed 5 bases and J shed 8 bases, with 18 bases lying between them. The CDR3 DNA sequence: TGTGCCAGCAGCCTCTTTGGAGGAGGACAAGGCTACACCTTC. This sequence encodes CASSLFGGGQGYTF.

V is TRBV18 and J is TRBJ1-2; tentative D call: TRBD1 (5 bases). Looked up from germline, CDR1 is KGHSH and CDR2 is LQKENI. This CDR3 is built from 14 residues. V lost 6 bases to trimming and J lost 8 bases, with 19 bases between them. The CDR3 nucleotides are TGTGCCAGCTCCCTCAGCGACAGCCTTGGCGGCTACACCTTC. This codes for CASSLSDSLGGYTF.

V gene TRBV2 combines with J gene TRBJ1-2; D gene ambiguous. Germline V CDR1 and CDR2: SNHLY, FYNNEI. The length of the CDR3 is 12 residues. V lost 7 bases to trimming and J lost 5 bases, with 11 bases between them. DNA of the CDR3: TGTGCCAGCATGGACGGCGGATATGGCTACACCTTC. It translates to CASMDGGYGYTF.

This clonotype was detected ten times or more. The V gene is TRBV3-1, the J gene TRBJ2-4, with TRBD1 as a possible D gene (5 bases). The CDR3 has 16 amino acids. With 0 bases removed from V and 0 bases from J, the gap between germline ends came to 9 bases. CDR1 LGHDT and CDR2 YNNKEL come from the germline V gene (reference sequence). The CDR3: CASSQETALAKNIQYF. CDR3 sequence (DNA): TGTGCCAGCAGCCAAGAGACAGCCTTAGCCAAAAACATTCAGTACTTC.

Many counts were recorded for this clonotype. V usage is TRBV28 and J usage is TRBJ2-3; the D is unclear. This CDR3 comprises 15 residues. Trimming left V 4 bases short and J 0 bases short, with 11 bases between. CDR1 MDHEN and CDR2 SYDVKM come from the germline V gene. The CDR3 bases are TGTGCCAGCAGTTCCCCCCTGGGTAGCACAGATACGCAGTATTTT. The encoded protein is CASSSPLGSTDTQYF.

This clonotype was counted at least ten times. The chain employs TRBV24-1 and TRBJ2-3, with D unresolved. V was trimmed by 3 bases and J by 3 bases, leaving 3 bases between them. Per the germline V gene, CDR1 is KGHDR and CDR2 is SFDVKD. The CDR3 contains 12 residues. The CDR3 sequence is CATSDDTDTQYF. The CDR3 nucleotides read TGTGCCACCAGTGATGATACAGATACGCAGTATTTT.

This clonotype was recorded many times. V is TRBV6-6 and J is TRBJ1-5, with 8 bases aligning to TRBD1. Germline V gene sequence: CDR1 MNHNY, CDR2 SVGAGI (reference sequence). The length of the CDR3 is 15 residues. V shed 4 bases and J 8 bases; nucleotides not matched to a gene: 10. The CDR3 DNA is TGTGCCAGCAGTTGGGGACAGGTCACGCCCGAGCCCCAGCATTTT. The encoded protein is CASSWGQVTPEPQHF.

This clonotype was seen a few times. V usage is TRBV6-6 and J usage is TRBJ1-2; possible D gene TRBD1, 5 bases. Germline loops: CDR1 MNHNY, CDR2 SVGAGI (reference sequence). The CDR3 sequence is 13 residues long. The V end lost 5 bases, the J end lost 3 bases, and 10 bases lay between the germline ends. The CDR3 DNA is TGTGCCAGCAGTGAGACAGTTCACTATGGCTACACCTTC. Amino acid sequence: CASSETVHYGYTF.

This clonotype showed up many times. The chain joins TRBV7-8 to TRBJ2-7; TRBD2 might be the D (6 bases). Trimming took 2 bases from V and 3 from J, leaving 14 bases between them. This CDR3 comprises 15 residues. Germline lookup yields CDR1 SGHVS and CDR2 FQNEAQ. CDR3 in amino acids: CASSLSPGTVYEQYF. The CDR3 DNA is TGTGCCAGCAGCTTATCTCCCGGGACTGTCTACGAGCAGTACTTC.

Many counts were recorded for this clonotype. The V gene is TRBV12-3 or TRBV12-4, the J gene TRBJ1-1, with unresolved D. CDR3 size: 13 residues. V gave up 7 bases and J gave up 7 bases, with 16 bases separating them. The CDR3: CASTLPGSSEAFF. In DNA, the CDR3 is TGTGCCAGCACCCTCCCTGGCAGCAGTGAAGCTTTCTTT.

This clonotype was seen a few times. As DNA, the CDR3 is TGTGCCAGCAGTGGGCCAGGGCAATACAATGAGCAGTTCTTC. Translating it yields CASSGPGQYNEQFF. The chain combines TRBV2 with TRBJ2-1, with D maybe TRBD1 (5 bases). Germline-derived CDR1 and CDR2 are SNHLY and FYNNEI. Trimming took 4 bases from V and 4 from J, leaving 11 bases between them. CDR3 length: 14 amino acids.

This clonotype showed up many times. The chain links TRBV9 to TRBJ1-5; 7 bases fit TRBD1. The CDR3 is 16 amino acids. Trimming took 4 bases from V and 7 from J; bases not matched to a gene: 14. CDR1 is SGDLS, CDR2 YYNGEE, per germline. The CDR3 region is CASSPRGQESGQPQHF. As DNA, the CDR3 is TGTGCCAGCAGCCCCCGAGGACAGGAAAGCGGGCAGCCCCAGCATTTT.

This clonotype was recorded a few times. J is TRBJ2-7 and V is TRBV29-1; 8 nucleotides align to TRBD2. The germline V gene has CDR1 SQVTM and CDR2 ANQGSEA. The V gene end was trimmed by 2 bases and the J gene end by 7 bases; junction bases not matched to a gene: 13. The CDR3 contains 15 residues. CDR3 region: CSVEIGGGTPREQYF. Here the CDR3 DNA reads TGCAGCGTTGAAATCGGCGGGGGGACCCCCCGGGAGCAGTACTTC.